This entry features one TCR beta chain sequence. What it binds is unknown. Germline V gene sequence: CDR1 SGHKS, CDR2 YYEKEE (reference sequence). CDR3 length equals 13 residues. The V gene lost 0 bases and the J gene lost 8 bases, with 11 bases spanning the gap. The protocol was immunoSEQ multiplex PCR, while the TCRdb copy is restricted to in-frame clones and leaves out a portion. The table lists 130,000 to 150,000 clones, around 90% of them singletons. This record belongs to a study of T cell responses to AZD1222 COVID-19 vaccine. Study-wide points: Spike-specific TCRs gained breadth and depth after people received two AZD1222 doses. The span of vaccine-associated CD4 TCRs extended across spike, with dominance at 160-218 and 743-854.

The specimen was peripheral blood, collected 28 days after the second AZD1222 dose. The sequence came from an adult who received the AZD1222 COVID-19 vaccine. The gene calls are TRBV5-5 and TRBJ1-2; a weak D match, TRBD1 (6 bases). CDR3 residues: CASSLGTANGYTF. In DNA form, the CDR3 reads TGTGCCAGCAGCTTGGGGACAGCCAACGGCTACACCTTC.